This TCR beta chain appears in the sequencing data of a study of blood T cell repertoires in COVID-19. CDR1 and CDR2 (germline): MDHEN, SYDVKM. The J segment lost 2 bases and the V segment lost 11 bases, leaving 15 bases of the junction unmatched. This CDR3 region has 16 residues. Data came from immunoSEQ multiplex PCR; TCRdb stores just in-frame clones and leaves some out. This table has 31,000 or so clones, 80% to 90% appearing once. V and J are TRBV28 and TRBJ2-5; 9 bases fit TRBD1. Sequenced sample: peripheral blood. The source is an elderly man with acute or convalescent COVID-19. The CDR3 region is CASKMQPDRGQETQYF. DNA of the CDR3: TGTGCCTCTAAAATGCAACCCGACAGGGGGCAAGAGACCCAGTACTTC.